A single T cell receptor beta chain is shown here with its context. The sample holds other DNA sequences that translate to the same CDR3. This CDR3 spans 16 amino acids. V lost 2 bases to trimming and J lost 0 bases; unmatched junction nucleotides: 7. Germline lookup yields CDR1 MNHEY and CDR2 SVGAGI. The sample belongs to a study of blood T cell repertoires in COVID-19. Only in-frame clones appear in the TCRdb table, and some are missing; sequencing was by immunoSEQ multiplex PCR. The data contain 200,000 to 250,000 clones, over 80% of them seen just once; the ten biggest clones take up about 2.5%. The source is a young man with COVID-19, enrolled during active disease. The rearrangement joins TRBV6-5 to TRBJ2-7; 7 nucleotides line up with TRBD2. What was sequenced was peripheral blood. CDR3 in DNA: TGTGCCAGCAGTTACGGAGCGGGGTTTAGCTCCTACGAGCAGTACTTC. As protein: CASSYGAGFSSYEQYF.